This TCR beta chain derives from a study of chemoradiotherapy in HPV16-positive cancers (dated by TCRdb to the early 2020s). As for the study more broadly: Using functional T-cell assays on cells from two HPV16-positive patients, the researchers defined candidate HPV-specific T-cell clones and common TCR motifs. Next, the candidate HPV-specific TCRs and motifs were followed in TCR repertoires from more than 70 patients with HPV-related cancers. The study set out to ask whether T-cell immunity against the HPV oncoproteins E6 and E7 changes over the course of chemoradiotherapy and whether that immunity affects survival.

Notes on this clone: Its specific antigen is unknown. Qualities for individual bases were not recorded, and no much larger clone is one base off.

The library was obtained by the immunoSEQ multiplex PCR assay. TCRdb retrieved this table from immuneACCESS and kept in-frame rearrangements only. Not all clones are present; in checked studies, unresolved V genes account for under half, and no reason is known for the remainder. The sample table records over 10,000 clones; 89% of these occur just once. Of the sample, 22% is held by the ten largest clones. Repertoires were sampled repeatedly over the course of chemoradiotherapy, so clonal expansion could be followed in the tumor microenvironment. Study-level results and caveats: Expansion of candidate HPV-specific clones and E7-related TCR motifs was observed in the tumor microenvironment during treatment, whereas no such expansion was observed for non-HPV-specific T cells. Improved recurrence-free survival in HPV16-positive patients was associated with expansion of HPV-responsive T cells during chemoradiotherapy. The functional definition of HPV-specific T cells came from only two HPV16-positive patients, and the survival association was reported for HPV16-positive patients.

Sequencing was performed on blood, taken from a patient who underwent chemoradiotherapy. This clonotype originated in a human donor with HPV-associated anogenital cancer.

The encoded CDR3 is CASSIGGSANYGYTF. The sequenced DNA: TGTGCCAGTAGTATAGGAGGATCGGCCAACTATGGCTACACCTTC. Recombination linked TRBV19 to TRBJ1-2; the D gene is unclear. As encoded in the germline V gene (reference sequence), CDR1 is LNHDA while CDR2 is SQIVND. The CDR3 covers 15 residues, taking in both the cysteine and the phenylalanine. Only the CDR3 region is kept as DNA, spanning 45 bases read in frame from base 1. V lost 1 base and J lost 2 bases; the stretch between them is 11 bases long.